This entry lists 29 T cell receptor beta chains sequenced from one sample in a study of CD8 T cells in ankylosing spondylitis. TCRdb ran MiXCR on the 5' RACE reads and lists one entry per CDR3 protein. Of 200,000 or so distinct CDR3 sequences detected, 20% to 30% appear once; the ten largest clones hold more than 6.5%. Sequenced sample: blood, either unsorted or a sorted T cell fraction (not recorded which). All receptors derive from a male donor with ankylosing spondylitis or in good health (not recorded which).

This clonotype was detected many times. The chain recombines TRBV4-2 with TRBJ1-4; D call uncertain. The CDR3 consists of 15 residues. The V gene lost 4 bases and the J gene lost 0 bases, with 9 bases spanning the gap. Germline CDR1 LGHNA, CDR2 YNFKEQ. The CDR3 coding sequence is TGTGCCAGCAGCCCCCGGGCGACAACTAATGAAAAACTGTTTTTT. As protein: CASSPRATTNEKLFF.

For this clonotype: The CDR3 end shows no conserved phenylalanine or tryptophan, and so a read error is likely. The CDR3 DNA is TGTGCCATCAGCGACGGTATTTCGAACACCGGGGAGCTGTTTTCT. Translation gives CAISDGISNTGELFS. This chain joins TRBV10-3 and TRBJ2-2; D is unclear. V was clipped by 6 bases and J by 0 bases, with 11 bases between them. The CDR3 contains 15 residues. Germline V gives CDR1 ENHRY, CDR2 SYGVKD.

This clonotype was observed at least ten times. The gene calls are TRBV6-2 or TRBV6-3 and TRBJ2-5; 9 nucleotides line up with TRBD2. The CDR3 consists of 17 residues. J was trimmed by 0 bases and V by 7 bases; bases with no gene match: 12. CDR1 MNHEY and CDR2 SVGEGT come from the germline V gene. The CDR3 nucleotides are TGTGCCAGCATCCATGGGGGAGCGGGAGGCTACCAAGAGACCCAGTACTTC. It encodes CASIHGGAGGYQETQYF.

In DNA form, the CDR3 reads TGTGCCAGCAACCCCCAGGAGGGCGGGAGTCGGTCAGATACGCAGTATTTT. The encoded protein is CASNPQEGGSRSDTQYF. V is TRBV21-1 and J is TRBJ2-3; the table assigns TRBD2, which was not confirmed against the DNA. TRBV21-1 is recorded as a pseudogene. The CDR3 covers 17 residues.

This clonotype was recorded once. The chain employs TRBV20-1 and TRBJ2-7, with 8 nucleotides matching TRBD2. The junction had 9 bases not matched to a gene; V was cut back by 1 base and J by 4 bases. The CDR3 extends over 15 amino acids. CDR1 and CDR2 from the germline V gene are DFQATT and SNEGSKA (reference sequence). As DNA, the CDR3 is TGCAGTGCTAGAGGGATAGCGGGGCTAGAATACGAGCAGTACTTC. Translated, it gives CSARGIAGLEYEQYF.

This clonotype was counted only a few times. This chain uses TRBV5-6 with TRBJ2-1; 10 bases match TRBD2. The CDR3 totals 17 residues. CDR1 is SGHDT, CDR2 YYEEEE, per germline. J was trimmed by 2 bases and V by 0 bases; bases with no gene match: 5. CDR3 sequence reads: CASSLVGAGGAYNEQFF. CDR3 bases: TGTGCCAGCAGCTTGGTAGGAGCGGGAGGGGCCTACAATGAGCAGTTCTTC. Full variable domain (missing parts from reference TRBV5-6 and TRBJ2-1): DAGVTQSPTHLIKTRGQQVTLRCSPKSGHDTVSWYQQALGQGPQFIFQYYEEEERQRGNFPDRFSGHQFPNYSSELNVNALLLGDSALYLCASSLVGAGGAYNEQFFGPGTRLTVL.

The V gene is TRBV5-1, the J gene TRBJ2-1; TRBD1 might be the D (7 bases). Trimming stripped 3 bases from V and 9 bases from J, with 25 bases between. The CDR3 has 17 amino acids. Germline V lookup: CDR1 SGHRS, CDR2 YFSETQ. The CDR3 DNA is TGCGCCAGCAGCTCAACGGGACAGTCACTCGGCGGGACTGAGCAGTTCTTC. The encoded protein is CASSSTGQSLGGTEQFF.

In its sample, this clonotype was seen many times. The rearrangement joins TRBV20-1 to TRBJ1-4; D is unresolved. Per the germline V gene, CDR1 is DFQATT and CDR2 is SNEGSKA (reference sequence). This CDR3 has 13 amino acids. V was pared by 4 bases and J by 8 bases, with 14 bases between. In nucleotides, the CDR3 is TGCAGTGCTATATCCACTCTTGGGGAAAAACTGTTTTTT. Protein: CSAISTLGEKLFF.

This clonotype has a handful of counts. The chain is built from TRBV20-1 and TRBJ2-3; D may be TRBD1 or TRBD2 (6 bases each). The CDR3 loop spans 16 amino acids. Germline loops: CDR1 DFQATT, CDR2 SNEGSKA (reference sequence). Trimming shortened V by 7 bases and J by 2 bases, and 22 bases separated the two germline ends. In DNA, the CDR3 is TGCAGTGGAGAGGGGTCTGCTTGGGGGGCCACAGATACGCAGTATTTT. Protein: CSGEGSAWGATDTQYF.

In this sample, this clonotype turned up many times. V usage is TRBV5-6 and J usage is TRBJ2-2; 7 bases align to TRBD1. The germline V gene has CDR1 SGHDT and CDR2 YYEEEE. The CDR3 runs 17 residues. With V trimmed by 2 bases and J by 3 bases, 10 bases remained unmatched. This CDR3 reads CASSLSGTGAHTGELFF. CDR3 bases: TGTGCCAGCAGCTTAAGTGGAACAGGGGCCCACACCGGGGAGCTGTTTTTT. Drawing the rest from reference TRBV5-6 and TRBJ2-2, the complete variable domain is DAGVTQSPTHLIKTRGQQVTLRCSPKSGHDTVSWYQQALGQGPQFIFQYYEEEERQRGNFPDRFSGHQFPNYSSELNVNALLLGDSALYLCASSLSGTGAHTGELFFGEGSRLTVL.

This clonotype was observed many times. This sequence joins TRBV7-3 and TRBJ2-2; D not resolved. V was shortened by 6 bases and J by 0 bases, with 5 bases between the two germline ends. Germline loops: CDR1 SGHTA, CDR2 FQGTGA. The CDR3 is 13 residues long. The CDR3 sequence is CASRNANTGELFF. The CDR3 coding sequence is TGTGCCAGCAGAAATGCGAACACCGGGGAGCTGTTTTTT.

V gene TRBV7-8 combines with J gene TRBJ2-1, with TRBD2 identical over 9 bases. The CDR3 consists of 15 residues. The germline V gene encodes CDR1 SGHVS and CDR2 FQNEAQ. The junction had 6 bases not matched to a gene; V was cut back by 5 bases and J by 4 bases. This CDR3 reads CASSISGSMYNEQFF. The DNA of the CDR3 is TGTGCCAGCAGCATTAGCGGGAGTATGTACAATGAGCAGTTCTTC. Full variable domain (missing parts from reference TRBV7-8 and TRBJ2-1): GAGVSQSPRYKVAKRGQDVALRCDPISGHVSLFWYQQALGQGPEFLTYFQNEAQLDKSGLPSDRFFAERPEGSVSTLKIQRTQQEDSAVYLCASSISGSMYNEQFFGPGTRLTVL.

Only one count was recorded for this clonotype. The J gene is TRBJ1-5, the V gene TRBV20-1, with D possibly TRBD1 on 6 matching bases. The CDR3 is 13 amino acids. CDR1 and CDR2 (germline): DFQATT, SNEGSKA (reference sequence). V lost 4 bases and J 7 bases, leaving 14 bases between the germline ends. CDR3 nucleotides: TGCAGTGCTACATGGGGGGCCGACCAGCCCCAGCATTTT. Translating gives CSATWGADQPQHF.

The gene calls are TRBV6-5 and TRBJ1-2; D gene ambiguous. Trimming took off 4 bases at V and 3 bases at J, with 15 bases between the two ends. This CDR3 is built from 15 residues. Germline V lookup: CDR1 MNHEY, CDR2 SVGAGI. As DNA, the CDR3 is TGTGCCAGCAGTTCCACGGGTCCCGGGGACTATGGCTACACCTTC. It specifies CASSSTGPGDYGYTF.

This clonotype has at least ten counts. The chain employs TRBV20-1 and TRBJ1-2, with D perhaps matching TRBD1 (6 bases). V shed 5 bases and J shed 2 bases, with 9 bases lying between them. Per germline, CDR1 DFQATT and CDR2 SNEGSKA (reference sequence). CDR3 size: 12 residues. The CDR3 DNA is TGCAGTGCTGCAGGGGCGAACTATGGCTACACCTTC. Translated, it gives CSAAGANYGYTF.

V is TRBV9 and J is TRBJ2-1; D uncertain. The V gene's germline CDR1 is SGDLS and CDR2 YYNGEE. The ends were cut back, 2 bases at V and 5 bases at J, with 11 bases in the middle. The length of the CDR3 is 14 residues. CDR3 DNA: TGTGCCAGCAGCGTCTCGCCCAAGGACAATGAGCAGTTCTTC. Translated: CASSVSPKDNEQFF.

The chain recombines TRBV25-1 with TRBJ2-1; D is perhaps TRBD1 (5 bases). Trimming shortened V by 2 bases and J by 4 bases, and 33 bases separated the two germline ends. The CDR3 has 22 residues. Germline loops: CDR1 MGHDK, CDR2 SYGVNS. The CDR3 DNA reads TGTGCCAGCAGTGAAGGGGTCAGGGTAAGATATTGGAACGAACATCATTACAATGAGCAGTTCTTC. Amino acid sequence: CASSEGVRVRYWNEHHYNEQFF.

This clonotype was counted only a few times. The chain couples TRBV20-1 to TRBJ2-5; possible D gene TRBD2, 5 bases. V was trimmed by 3 bases and J by 5 bases, leaving 13 bases between them. The CDR3 has 13 residues. Germline CDR1 and CDR2: DFQATT and SNEGSKA (reference sequence). The CDR3 DNA is TGCAGTGCTAGTCTTGGGCCGGGGGAGACCCAGTACTTC. It yields the protein CSASLGPGETQYF.

This clonotype was found many times. DNA of the CDR3: TGCAGCGTTGAACGTTTCCAGAACAATGAGCAGTTCTTC. Translating it yields CSVERFQNNEQFF. The rearrangement links TRBV29-1 to TRBJ2-1; D not resolved. There are 13 residues in the CDR3. Per the germline V gene, CDR1 is SQVTM and CDR2 is ANQGSEA. V was trimmed by 2 bases and J by 5 bases, leaving 10 bases between them.

Details on this clonotype: This may arise from a read error, as a much more abundant clone is one base away. The J gene is TRBJ1-1, the V gene TRBV20-1; D may be TRBD1 (6 bases). Germline V gene sequence: CDR1 DFQATT, CDR2 SNEGSKA (reference sequence). The CDR3 sequence is 15 residues long. The V and J ends lost 6 bases and 4 bases respectively, with 21 bases between them. CDR3 residues: CSAIGRGPHITEAFF. The CDR3 DNA reads as TGCAGTGCCATTGGCAGGGGTCCCCATATCACTGAAGCTTTCTTT.

This clonotype was recorded many times. This chain joins TRBV7-3 and TRBJ2-3; TRBD2 might be the D (5 bases). The germline CDR1 and CDR2 sequences are SGHTA and FQGTGA. This CDR3 has 15 amino acids. Trimming removed 3 bases at V and 7 bases at J, with 17 bases between. The CDR3 region is CASSLTGSSINTQYF. In DNA form, the CDR3 reads TGTGCCAGCAGCTTGACGGGGAGTTCGATCAATACGCAGTATTTT.

This clonotype was counted a single time. The chain recombines TRBV4-2 with TRBJ2-1; 7 bases align to TRBD2. CDR1 is LGHNA, CDR2 YNFKEQ, per germline. Losses at the gene ends were 3 bases for V and 4 bases for J; bases not matched to a gene: 6. The CDR3 is 15 residues long. The CDR3 nucleotides are TGTGCCAGCAGCCAGTCTAGCGGTACTTACAATGAGCAGTTCTTC. It encodes CASSQSSGTYNEQFF.

The chain combines TRBV6-6 with TRBJ1-6; possibly TRBD1 for D (5 bases). Germline CDR1 MNHNY, CDR2 SVGAGI (reference sequence). V lost 2 bases to trimming and J lost 10 bases, with 9 bases between them. This CDR3 has 13 amino acids. In DNA, the CDR3 is TGTGCCAGCAGTTACGGGGGGAGATCACCCCTCCACTTT. Amino acid sequence: CASSYGGRSPLHF.

This clonotype has a count of ten or more. The rearrangement links TRBV18 to TRBJ2-5; 10 nucleotides agree with TRBD2. This CDR3 spans 15 amino acids. Germline V gene sequence: CDR1 KGHSH, CDR2 LQKENI. Trimming at V came to 2 bases and at J to 0 bases, leaving 0 bases not matched to a gene. In nucleotides, the CDR3 is TGTGCCAGCTCACCAACTAGCGGGAACCAAGAGACCCAGTACTTC. This translates into CASSPTSGNQETQYF. Together with reference TRBV18 and TRBJ2-5, the CDR3 gives the full variable domain: NAGVMQNPRHLVRRRGQEARLRCSPMKGHSHVYWYRQLPEEGLKFMVYLQKENIIDESGMPKERFSAEFPKEGPSILRIQQVVRGDSAAYFCASSPTSGNQETQYFGPGTRLLVL.

The chain is built from TRBV29-1 and TRBJ2-1; TRBD2 might be the D (6 bases). The CDR3 runs 13 residues. Germline V lookup: CDR1 SQVTM, CDR2 ANQGSEA. The V end was cut by 5 bases, the J end by 4 bases, with 12 bases between. Written as DNA, the CDR3 is TGCAGCGTTACTAGCCGATCGTACAATGAGCAGTTCTTC. Translation gives CSVTSRSYNEQFF.

The rearrangement uses TRBV5-1 and TRBJ2-2; D not certain. V was trimmed by 4 bases and J by 4 bases, leaving 8 bases between them. This CDR3 has 13 residues. CDR1 and CDR2 from the germline V gene are SGHRS and YFSETQ. CDR3 residues: CASSPLSTGELFF. CDR3 sequence (DNA): TGCGCCAGCAGCCCTCTGAGCACCGGGGAGCTGTTTTTT.

This clonotype was detected ten times or more. The chain uses TRBV23-1 and TRBJ2-7; D is uncertain. TRBV23-1 is marked as an open reading frame, function uncertain. This CDR3 is 13 amino acids long. Trimming stripped 10 bases from V and 1 base from J, with 14 bases between. The CDR3 spells CATHSVFSYEQYF. The CDR3 region has the DNA TGCGCCACACACTCCGTTTTTTCCTACGAGCAGTACTTC.

This clonotype was found many times. The genes are TRBV20-1 and TRBJ2-3, with D uncertain. Germline V gene data show CDR1 as DFQATT and CDR2 as SNEGSKA (reference sequence). The V and J ends lost 5 bases and 5 bases respectively, with 11 bases between them. CDR3 size: 12 residues. CDR3: CSALSGRDTQYF. CDR3 sequence (DNA): TGCAGTGCTCTCTCCGGCAGAGATACGCAGTATTTT.

The gene calls are TRBV2 and TRBJ2-4; 8 positions match TRBD2. With 11 bases clipped from V and 3 bases from J, the junction kept 9 bases outside the gene matches. Germline V lookup: CDR1 SNHLY, CDR2 FYNNEI. This CDR3 comprises 14 residues. The CDR3 nucleotides are TGTGCCTCATGGGGGCGGGAGGACAAAAACATTCAGTACTTC. Amino acids: CASWGREDKNIQYF.